The present TCR beta chain was sequenced within a study of blood T cell repertoires in COVID-19 (dated by TCRdb to about 2020). For the study in its entirety: The collaborator samples originated in the United States, Italy and Spain and spanned the acute and convalescent phases of COVID-19. The prospective study material was composed of cDNA or gDNA derived from T cells, B-cell-depleted T cells, or PBMCs. Deeply sampled blood TCRbeta repertoires from subjects exposed to, actively infected with, or recovered from COVID-19 were included in the dataset. The repertoires were released in a freely available public database meant as a resource for research on the immune response to SARS-CoV-2. Samples were obtained from the ongoing ImmuneRACE study (first 160 participants) and from some 1,200 subjects provided by 6 global collaborators. The sample metadata nearly always contained a de-identified subject ID, COVID-19 status, age in years and sex. Where available, HLA class I and class II types were obtained from metadata supplied by the sample provider rather than from assay-based typing. The research as a whole found: The quantity of clinical and demographic metadata differed by source and by participant and was supplied without curation.

TCRbeta CDR3 regions were amplified from genomic DNA using the immunoSEQ Assay, a bias-controlled multiplex PCR. In the authors' own workflow: The number of nucleated cells in each sample was estimated by amplification of reference gene primers within the assay. Sequence reads were collapsed and filtered to measure the absolute abundance of every unique TCRbeta CDR3 rearrangement. For each sample, productive Simpson clonality was calculated as the square root of Simpson's diversity index across productive rearrangements. Sourced from immuneACCESS, this table was stored by TCRdb with only in-frame sequences that have V and J called. A share of the clones is absent; for the studies checked, an unresolved V gene accounts for under half, and the remainder has no known explanation. V, J and clone size are those of that table, while D and trimming were read from the DNA. Counted in this sample were about 150,000 clones; around 81% of them appeared once. The biggest ten clones account for around 6.5% of the sample.

A note on this clone: Its binding antigen is unknown. No base quality values were provided; no much bigger clone lies one nucleotide off.

In the prospective study, participants were about 18 to 100 years old, resided in about 25 geographic areas of the United States, and were enrolled through a virtual design. To assign participants to cohorts, the prospective study relied on clinical history that participants themselves reported in a screening survey and a study questionnaire. Recovered participants in ImmuneRACE Cohort 3 were defined as having two consecutive negative NP/OP PCR tests, clearance from a healthcare professional, or resolution of symptoms. Each participant in the prospective study had whole blood, serum and a nasopharyngeal or oropharyngeal swab collected by mobile phlebotomists. Additional blood draws and questionnaires over a 2-month period could optionally be provided by prospective study participants. Prospective study blood samples were shipped either frozen or at room temperature before DNA extraction. The receptor's source is a middle-aged woman who had recovered from COVID-19. The sample comprised PBMCs or T cells enriched from blood (not recorded which).

The encoded CDR3 is CASSLKGSATISYNEQFF. The DNA sequence reads TGTGCCAGCAGCTTAAAAGGTAGCGCCACTATCTCCTACAATGAGCAGTTCTTC. Recombination connected TRBV7-9 to TRBJ2-1; TRBD2 is possibly the D segment (5 matching bases). Per the germline V gene (reference sequence), SEHNR is the CDR1 and FQNEAQ is the CDR2. The CDR3 numbers 18 residues from cysteine through phenylalanine. Left in the record is the CDR3 DNA by itself, 54 bases read in frame from the first base. Trimming at the junction amounts to 2 bases on V and 0 bases on J, and the germline ends lie 17 bases apart.